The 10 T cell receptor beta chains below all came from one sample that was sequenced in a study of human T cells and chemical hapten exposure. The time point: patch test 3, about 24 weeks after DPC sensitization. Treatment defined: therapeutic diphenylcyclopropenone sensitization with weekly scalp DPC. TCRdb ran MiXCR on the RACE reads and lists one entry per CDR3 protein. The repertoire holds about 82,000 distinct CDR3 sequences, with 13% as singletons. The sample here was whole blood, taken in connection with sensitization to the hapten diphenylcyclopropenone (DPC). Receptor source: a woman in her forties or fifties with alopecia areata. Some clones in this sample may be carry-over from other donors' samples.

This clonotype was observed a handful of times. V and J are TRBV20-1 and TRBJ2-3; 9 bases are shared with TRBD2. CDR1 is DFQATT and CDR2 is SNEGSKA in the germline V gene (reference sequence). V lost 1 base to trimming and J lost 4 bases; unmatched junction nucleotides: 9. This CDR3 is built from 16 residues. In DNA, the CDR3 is TGCAGTGCTAGAGGGGGACTAGCCGGAGTCCCAGATACGCAGTATTTT. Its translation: CSARGGLAGVPDTQYF.

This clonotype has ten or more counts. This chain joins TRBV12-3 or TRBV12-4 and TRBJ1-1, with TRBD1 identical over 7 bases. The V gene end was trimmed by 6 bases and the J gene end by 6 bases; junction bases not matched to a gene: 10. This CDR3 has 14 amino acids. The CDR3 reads CASSRKGGMAEAFF. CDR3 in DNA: TGTGCCAGCAGCCGAAAAGGGGGCATGGCTGAAGCTTTCTTT.

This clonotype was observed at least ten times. CDR3 nucleotide sequence: TGTGCCAGCAGTGAACCCAGGTCTCCTTACGAGCAGTACTTC. It is translated as CASSEPRSPYEQYF. The chain uses TRBV25-1 and TRBJ2-7; D is uncertain. Germline lookup yields CDR1 MGHDK and CDR2 SYGVNS. V lost 2 bases to trimming and J lost 4 bases, with 12 bases between them. This CDR3 has 14 amino acids.

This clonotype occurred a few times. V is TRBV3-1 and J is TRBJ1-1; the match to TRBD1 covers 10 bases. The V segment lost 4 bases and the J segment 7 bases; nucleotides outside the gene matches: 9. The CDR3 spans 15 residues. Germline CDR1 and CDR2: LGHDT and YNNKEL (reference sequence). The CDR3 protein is CASSRDRGSHYEAFF. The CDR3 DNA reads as TGTGCCAGCAGCCGGGACAGGGGAAGCCACTATGAAGCTTTCTTT.

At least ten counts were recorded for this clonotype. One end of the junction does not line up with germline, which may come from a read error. CDR3 DNA sequence: TGTGTCAGCAGCTTAGTCCCCACAGATACGCAGTATTTT. It translates to CVSSLVPTDTQYF. The V and J genes are TRBV7-8 and TRBJ2-3, with unresolved D. The germline CDR1 and CDR2 sequences are SGHVS and FQNEAQ. The CDR3 sequence is 13 residues long.

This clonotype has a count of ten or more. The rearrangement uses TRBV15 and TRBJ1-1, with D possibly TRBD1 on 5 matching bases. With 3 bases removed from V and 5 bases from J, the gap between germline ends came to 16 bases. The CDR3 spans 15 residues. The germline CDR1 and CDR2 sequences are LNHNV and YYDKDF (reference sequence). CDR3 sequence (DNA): TGTGCCACCAGCAGGTCAGGGACGGCGGGGACTGAAGCTTTCTTT. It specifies CATSRSGTAGTEAFF.

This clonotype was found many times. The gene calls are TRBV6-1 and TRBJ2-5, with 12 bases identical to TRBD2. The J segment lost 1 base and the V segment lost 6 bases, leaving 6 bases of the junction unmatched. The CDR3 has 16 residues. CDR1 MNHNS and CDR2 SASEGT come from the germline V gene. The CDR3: CASRLGLAGLQETQYF. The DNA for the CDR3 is TGTGCCAGCAGACTCGGACTAGCGGGGCTCCAAGAGACCCAGTACTTC.

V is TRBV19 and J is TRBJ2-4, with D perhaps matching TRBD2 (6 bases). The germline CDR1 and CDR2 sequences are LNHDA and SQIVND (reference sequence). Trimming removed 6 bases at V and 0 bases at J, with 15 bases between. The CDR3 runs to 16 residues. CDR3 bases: TGTGCCAGTAGCCCCGGGGGAACTCTAGCCAAAAACATTCAGTACTTC. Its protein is CASSPGGTLAKNIQYF.

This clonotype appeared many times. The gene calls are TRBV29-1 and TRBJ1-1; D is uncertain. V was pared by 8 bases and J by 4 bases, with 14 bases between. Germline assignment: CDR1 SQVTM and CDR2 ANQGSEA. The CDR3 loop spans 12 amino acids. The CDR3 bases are TGCAGCATAGCCGGGGAGGTCACTGAAGCTTTCTTT. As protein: CSIAGEVTEAFF.

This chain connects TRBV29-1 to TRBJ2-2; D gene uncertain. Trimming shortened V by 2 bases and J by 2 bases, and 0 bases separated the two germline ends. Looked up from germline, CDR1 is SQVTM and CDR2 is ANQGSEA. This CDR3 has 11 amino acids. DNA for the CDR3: TGCAGCGTTGAAAACACCGGGGAGCTGTTTTTT. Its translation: CSVENTGELFF.